This T cell receptor (beta chain) was retrieved from a study of shared clonotypes between healthy human individuals. Assay: immunoSEQ multiplex PCR; the TCRdb copy retains only in-frame clones and omits some. The profile shows approximately 2.3 million clones, over 85% of them singletons. In the case of this clone: Distinct nucleotide sequences in the sample also encode this CDR3.

The source is a man between 18 and 35 years old in good health. Some clones in this sample may be carry-over from other donors' samples. Sequenced material: naive CD4+ T cells from PBMCs. Stated subset: CD45RA+ positively selected.

The CDR3 nucleotides are TGTGCCAGCAGCGTAGCTGGGGTCTCGTCCTACGAGCAGTACTTC. It codes for CASSVAGVSSYEQYF. The V and J genes are TRBV9 and TRBJ2-7; D unresolved. From germline, CDR1 is SGDLS and CDR2 YYNGEE. Trimming took 0 bases from V and 1 from J, leaving 11 bases between them. This CDR3 is built from 15 residues.